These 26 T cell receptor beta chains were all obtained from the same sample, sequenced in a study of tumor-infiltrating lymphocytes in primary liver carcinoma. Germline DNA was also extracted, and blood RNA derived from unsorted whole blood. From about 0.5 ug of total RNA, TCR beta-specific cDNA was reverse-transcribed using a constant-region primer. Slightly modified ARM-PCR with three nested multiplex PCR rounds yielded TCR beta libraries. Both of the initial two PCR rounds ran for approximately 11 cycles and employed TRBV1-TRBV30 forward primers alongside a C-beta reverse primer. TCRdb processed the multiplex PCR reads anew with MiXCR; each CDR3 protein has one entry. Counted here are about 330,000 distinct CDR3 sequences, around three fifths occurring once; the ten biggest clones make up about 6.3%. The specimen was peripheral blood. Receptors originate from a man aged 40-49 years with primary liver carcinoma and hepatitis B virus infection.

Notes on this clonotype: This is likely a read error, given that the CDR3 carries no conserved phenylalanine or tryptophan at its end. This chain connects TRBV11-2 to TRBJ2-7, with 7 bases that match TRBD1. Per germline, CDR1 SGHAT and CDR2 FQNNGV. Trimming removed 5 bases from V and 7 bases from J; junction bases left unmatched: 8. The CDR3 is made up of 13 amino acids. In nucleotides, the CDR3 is TGTGCCAGCAGCCCGAACAGGGGAAGGGAGCAGTACATC. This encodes CASSPNRGREQYI.

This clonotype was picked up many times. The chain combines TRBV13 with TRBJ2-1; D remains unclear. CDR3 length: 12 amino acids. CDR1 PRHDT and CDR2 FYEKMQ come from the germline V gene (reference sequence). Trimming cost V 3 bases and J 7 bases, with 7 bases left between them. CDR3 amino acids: CASSFFNNEQFF. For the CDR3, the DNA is TGTGCCAGCAGCTTCTTTAATAATGAGCAGTTCTTC.

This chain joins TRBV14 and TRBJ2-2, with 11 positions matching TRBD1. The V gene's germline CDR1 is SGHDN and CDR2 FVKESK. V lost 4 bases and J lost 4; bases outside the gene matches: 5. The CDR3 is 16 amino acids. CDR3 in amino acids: CASSPLGTGGTGELFF. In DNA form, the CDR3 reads TGTGCCAGCAGCCCCTTAGGGACAGGGGGCACCGGGGAGCTGTTTTTT. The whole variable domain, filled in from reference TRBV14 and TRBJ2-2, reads EAGVTQFPSHSVIEKGQTVTLRCDPISGHDNLYWYRRVMGKEIKFLLHFVKESKQDESGMPNNRFLAERTGGTYSTLKVQPAELEDSGVYFCASSPLGTGGTGELFFGEGSRLTVL.

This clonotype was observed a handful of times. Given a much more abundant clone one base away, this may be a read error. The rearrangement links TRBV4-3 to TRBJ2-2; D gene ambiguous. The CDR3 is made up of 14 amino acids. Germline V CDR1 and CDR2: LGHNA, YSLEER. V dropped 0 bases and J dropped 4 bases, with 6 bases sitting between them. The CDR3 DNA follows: TGCGCCAGCAGCCAAGACGAGAGCACCGGGGAGCTGTTTTTT. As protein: CASSQDESTGELFF.

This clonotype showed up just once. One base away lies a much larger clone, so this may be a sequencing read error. CDR3 bases: TGTGCCAGCAGTGCCGGACTAGCGGGAGTATGCGAGCAGTACTTC. Translated: CASSAGLAGVCEQYF. The V and J genes are TRBV6-1 and TRBJ2-7, with 13 bases matching TRBD2. V lost 4 bases to trimming and J lost 6 bases; unmatched junction nucleotides: 6. The CDR3 has 15 amino acids. The germline V gene encodes CDR1 MNHNS and CDR2 SASEGT.

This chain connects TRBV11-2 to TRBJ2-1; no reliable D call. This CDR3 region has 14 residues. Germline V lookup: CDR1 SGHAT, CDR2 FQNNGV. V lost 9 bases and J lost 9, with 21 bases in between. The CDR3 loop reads CASSLLFVRTEQFF. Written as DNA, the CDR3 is TGTGCCAGTAGCCTATTATTTGTTCGGACTGAGCAGTTCTTC.

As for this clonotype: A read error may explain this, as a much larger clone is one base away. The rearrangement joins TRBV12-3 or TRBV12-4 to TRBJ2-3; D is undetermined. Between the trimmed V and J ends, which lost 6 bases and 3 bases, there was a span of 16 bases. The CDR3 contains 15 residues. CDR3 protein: CASSPVNGITDTQYF. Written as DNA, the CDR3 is TGTGCCAGCAGCCCCGTTAACGGAATAACAGATACGCAGTATTTT.

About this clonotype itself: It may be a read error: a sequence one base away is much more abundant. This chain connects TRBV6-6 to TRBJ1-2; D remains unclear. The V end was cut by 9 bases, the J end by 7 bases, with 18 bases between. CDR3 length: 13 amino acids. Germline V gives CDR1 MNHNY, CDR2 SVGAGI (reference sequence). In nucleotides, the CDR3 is TGTGCCAGAACCGACGGACCGGCGGGTGGCTACACCTTC. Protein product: CARTDGPAGGYTF.

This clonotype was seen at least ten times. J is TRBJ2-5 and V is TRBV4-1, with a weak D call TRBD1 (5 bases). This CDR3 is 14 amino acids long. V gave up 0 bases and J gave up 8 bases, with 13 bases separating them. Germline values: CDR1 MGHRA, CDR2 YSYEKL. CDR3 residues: CASSQEGLGETQYF. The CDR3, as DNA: TGCGCCAGCAGCCAAGAGGGGCTAGGGGAAACCCAGTACTTC.

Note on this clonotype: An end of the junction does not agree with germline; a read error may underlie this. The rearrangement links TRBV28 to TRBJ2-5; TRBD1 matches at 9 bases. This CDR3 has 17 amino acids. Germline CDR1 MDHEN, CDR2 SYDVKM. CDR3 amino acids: CTSSLPPGQGYQETQYF. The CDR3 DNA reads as TGTACCAGCAGTTTACCTCCTGGACAGGGGTACCAAGAGACCCAATACTTC. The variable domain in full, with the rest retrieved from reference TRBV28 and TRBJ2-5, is DVKVTQSSRYLVKRTGEKVFLECVQDMDHENMFWYRQDPGLGLRLIYFSYDVKMKEKGDIPEGYSVSREKKERFSLILESASTNQTSMYLCTSSLPPGQGYQETQYFGPGTRLLVL.

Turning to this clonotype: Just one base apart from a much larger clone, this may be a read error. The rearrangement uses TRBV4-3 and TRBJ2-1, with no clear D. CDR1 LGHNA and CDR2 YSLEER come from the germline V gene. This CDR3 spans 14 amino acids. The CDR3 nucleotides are TGCGCCAGCAGCCAAGTGGGGTCCTACAATGAGCGGTTCTTC. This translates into CASSQVGSYNERFF.

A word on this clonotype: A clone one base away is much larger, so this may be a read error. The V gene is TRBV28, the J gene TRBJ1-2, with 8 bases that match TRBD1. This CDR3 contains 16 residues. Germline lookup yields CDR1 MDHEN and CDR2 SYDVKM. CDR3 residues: CASSLPGQVSIYDYTF. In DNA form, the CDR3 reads TGTGCCAGCAGCCTTCCGGGACAGGTATCGATCTATGACTACACCTTC.

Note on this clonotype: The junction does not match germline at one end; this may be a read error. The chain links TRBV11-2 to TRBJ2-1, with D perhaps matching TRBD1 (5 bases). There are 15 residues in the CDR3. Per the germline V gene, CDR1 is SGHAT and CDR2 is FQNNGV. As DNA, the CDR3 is TGTGCAAGCAGCGCGAGCAGGACACGCTGCAATGAGCAGTTCTTC. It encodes CASSASRTRCNEQFF. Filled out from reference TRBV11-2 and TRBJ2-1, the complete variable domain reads EAGVAQSPRYKIIEKRQSVAFWCNPISGHATLYWYQQILGQGPKLLIQFQNNGVVDDSQLPKDRFSAERLKGVDSTLKIQPAKLEDSAVYLCASSASRTRCNEQFFGPGTRLTVL.

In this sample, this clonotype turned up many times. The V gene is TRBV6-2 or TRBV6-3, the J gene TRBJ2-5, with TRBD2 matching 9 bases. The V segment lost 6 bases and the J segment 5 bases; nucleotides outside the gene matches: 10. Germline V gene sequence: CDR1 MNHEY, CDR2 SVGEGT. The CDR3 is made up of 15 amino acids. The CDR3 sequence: CASRSGLAGRETQYF. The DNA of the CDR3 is TGTGCCAGCAGATCCGGTCTAGCGGGACGGGAGACCCAGTACTTC.

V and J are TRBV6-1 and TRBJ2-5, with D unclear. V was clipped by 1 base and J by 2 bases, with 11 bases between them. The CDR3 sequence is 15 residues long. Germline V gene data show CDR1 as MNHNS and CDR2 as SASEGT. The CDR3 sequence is CASSEDLGRQETQYF. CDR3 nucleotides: TGTGCCAGCAGTGAAGACCTGGGCCGGCAAGAGACCCAGTACTTC.

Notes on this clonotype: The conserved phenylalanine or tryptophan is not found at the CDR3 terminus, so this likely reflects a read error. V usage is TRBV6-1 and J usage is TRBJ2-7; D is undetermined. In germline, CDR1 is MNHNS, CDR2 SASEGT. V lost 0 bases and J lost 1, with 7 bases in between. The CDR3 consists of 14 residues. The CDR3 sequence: CASSEAPNSYEQYL. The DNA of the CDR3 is TGTGCCAGCAGTGAAGCCCCTAATTCCTACGAGCAGTACCTC.

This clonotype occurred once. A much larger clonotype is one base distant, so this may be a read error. The CDR3 is CASSYSVRAETQYF. The CDR3 coding sequence is TGTGCCAGCAGTTACTCAGTCAGGGCTGAGACCCAGTACTTC. The chain employs TRBV6-5 and TRBJ2-5; D perhaps matches TRBD1 (5 bases). The CDR3 sequence is 14 residues long. The germline V and J ends were trimmed by 0 bases and 5 bases, with 10 bases remaining between them. Germline V gives CDR1 MNHEY, CDR2 SVGAGI.

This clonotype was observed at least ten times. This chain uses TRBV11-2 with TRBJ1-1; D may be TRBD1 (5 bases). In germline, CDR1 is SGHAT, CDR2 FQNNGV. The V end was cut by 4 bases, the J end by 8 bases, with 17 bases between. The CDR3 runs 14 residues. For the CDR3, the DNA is TGTGCCAGCAGCTACGACCCATTGGGGGTAGAAGCTTTCTTT. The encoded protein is CASSYDPLGVEAFF.

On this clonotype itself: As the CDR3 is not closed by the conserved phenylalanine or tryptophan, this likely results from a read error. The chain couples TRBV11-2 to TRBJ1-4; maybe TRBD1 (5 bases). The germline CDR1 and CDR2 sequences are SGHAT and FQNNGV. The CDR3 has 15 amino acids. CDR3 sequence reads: CASSRPGLPNEKLFS. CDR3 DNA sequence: TGTGCGAGCAGCCGACCAGGGCTCCCTAATGAAAAACTGTTTTCT.

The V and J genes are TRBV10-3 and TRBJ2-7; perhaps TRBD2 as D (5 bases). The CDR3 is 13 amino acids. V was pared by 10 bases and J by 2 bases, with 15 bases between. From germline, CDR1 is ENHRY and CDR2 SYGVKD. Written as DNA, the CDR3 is TGTGCCAGCAGAACTAGTGGCACCTACGAGCAGTACTTC. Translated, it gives CASRTSGTYEQYF.

Written as DNA, the CDR3 is TGTGCCAGCAGCTCTAGACAGGGGGGTCAAGAGACCCAGTACTTC. Its translation is CASSSRQGGQETQYF. The chain recombines TRBV11-3 with TRBJ2-5; 9 bases are a match to TRBD1. This CDR3 has 15 amino acids. Trimming took 4 bases from V and 2 from J; bases not matched to a gene: 5. CDR1 is SGHNT and CDR2 is YENEEA in the germline V gene. The full variable domain, rest sourced from reference TRBV11-3 and TRBJ2-5, is EAGVVQSPRYKIIEKKQPVAFWCNPISGHNTLYWYLQNLGQGPELLIRYENEEAVDDSQLPKDRFSAERLKGVDSTLKIQPAELGDSAVYLCASSSRQGGQETQYFGPGTRLLVL.

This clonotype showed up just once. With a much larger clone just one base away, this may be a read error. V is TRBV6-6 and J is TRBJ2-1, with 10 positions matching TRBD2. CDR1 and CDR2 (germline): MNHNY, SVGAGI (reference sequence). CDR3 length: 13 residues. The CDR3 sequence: CVSGASGSNEQFF. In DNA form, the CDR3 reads TGTGTCAGCGGGGCTAGCGGGAGCAATGAGCAGTTCTTC.

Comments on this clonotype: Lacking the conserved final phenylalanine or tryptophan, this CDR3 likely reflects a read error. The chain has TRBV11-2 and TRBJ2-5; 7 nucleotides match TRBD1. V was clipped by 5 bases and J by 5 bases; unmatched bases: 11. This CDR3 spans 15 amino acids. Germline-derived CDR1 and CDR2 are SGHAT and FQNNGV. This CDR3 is CASSPPDRLHETQYL. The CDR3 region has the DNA TGTGCCAGCAGCCCACCGGACAGGCTGCACGAGACCCAGTACTTG.

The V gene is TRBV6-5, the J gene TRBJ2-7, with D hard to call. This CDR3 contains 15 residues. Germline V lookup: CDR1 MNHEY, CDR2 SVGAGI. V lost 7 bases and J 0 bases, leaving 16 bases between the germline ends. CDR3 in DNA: TGTGCCAGCAATCCCTCGGGCGAAAGCTCCTACGAGCAGTACTTC. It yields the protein CASNPSGESSYEQYF.

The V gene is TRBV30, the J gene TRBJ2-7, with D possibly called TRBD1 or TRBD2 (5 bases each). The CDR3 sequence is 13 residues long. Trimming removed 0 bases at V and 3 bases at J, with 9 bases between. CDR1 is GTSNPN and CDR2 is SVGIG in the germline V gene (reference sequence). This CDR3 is CAWSVMRGYEQYF. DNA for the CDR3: TGTGCCTGGAGTGTAATGAGGGGCTACGAGCAGTACTTC.

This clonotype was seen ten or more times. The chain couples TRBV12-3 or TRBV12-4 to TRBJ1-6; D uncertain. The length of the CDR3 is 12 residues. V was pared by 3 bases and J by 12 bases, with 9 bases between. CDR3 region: CASSFMEGPLHF. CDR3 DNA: TGTGCCAGCAGTTTCATGGAAGGACCCCTCCACTTT.